The source of this T cell receptor beta chain is a study of control samples from healthy donors and cancer patients. This CDR3 has 12 amino acids. Germline loops: CDR1 GTSNPN, CDR2 SVGIG (reference sequence). V shed 2 bases and J 13 bases; nucleotides not matched to a gene: 7. Some clones are missing from TCRdb's copy, which holds only in-frame ones; the method was immunoSEQ multiplex PCR. The sample lists approximately 170,000 clones, 90% to 95% seen once, with roughly 1.3% in the top ten. The specimen sequenced was blood. The sequence came from a man aged 25-45 years in good health. J is TRBJ2-3 and V is TRBV30, with 9 bases identical to TRBD1. The CDR3 DNA is TGTGCCTGGAGTCCTCAGCGGGACAGGGAGTATTTT. This translates into CAWSPQRDREYF.